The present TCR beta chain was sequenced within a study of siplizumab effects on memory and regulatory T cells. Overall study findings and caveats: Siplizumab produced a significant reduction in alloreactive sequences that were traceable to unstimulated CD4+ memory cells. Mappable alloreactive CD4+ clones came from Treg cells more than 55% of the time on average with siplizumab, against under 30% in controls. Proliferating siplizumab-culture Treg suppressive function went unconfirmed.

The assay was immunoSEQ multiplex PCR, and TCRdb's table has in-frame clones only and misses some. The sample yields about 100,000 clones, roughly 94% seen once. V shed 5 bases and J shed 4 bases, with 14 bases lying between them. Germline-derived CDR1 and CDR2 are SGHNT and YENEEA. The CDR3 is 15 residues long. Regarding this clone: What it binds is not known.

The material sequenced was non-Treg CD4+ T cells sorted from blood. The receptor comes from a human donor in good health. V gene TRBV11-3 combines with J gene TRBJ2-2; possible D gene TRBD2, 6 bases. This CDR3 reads CASSPSGVGTGELFF. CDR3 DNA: TGTGCCAGCAGCCCCTCGGGGGTCGGCACCGGGGAGCTGTTTTTT.